The following is a TCR beta chain sequence with its context. PCR was performed using 60 Vbeta and 13 Jbeta primers. This table comes from immunoSEQ multiplex PCR, and its TCRdb copy is limited to in-frame clones, with some not included. The repertoire holds 130,000 to 150,000 clones, with about 74% as singletons. These data are taken from a study of cytomegalovirus exposure and HLA in healthy donors. Specimen: PBMCs. This TCR derives from a young man in good health and CMV-seropositive.

The CDR3: CASSQEFSSYNEQFF. The CDR3 DNA reads as TGCGCCAGCAGCCAAGAGTTTAGCTCCTACAATGAGCAGTTCTTC. V is TRBV4-3 and J is TRBJ2-1; D is unclear. Between the trimmed V and J ends, which lost 0 bases and 0 bases, there was a span of 6 bases. Germline V gene sequence: CDR1 LGHNA, CDR2 YSLEER. The CDR3 loop spans 15 amino acids.